This T cell receptor (beta chain) was documented in a study of control samples from healthy donors and cancer patients. Only in-frame clones appear in the TCRdb table, and some are missing; sequencing was by immunoSEQ multiplex PCR. The sample records roughly 63,000 clones, 85% to 90% being singletons. Per the germline V gene, CDR1 is SGHDT and CDR2 is YYEEEE. CDR3 length equals 17 residues. With 6 bases clipped from V and 3 bases from J, the junction kept 12 bases outside the gene matches. The V gene is TRBV5-6, the J gene TRBJ1-2; 12 bases agree with TRBD1. The sequenced material came from PBMCs. The receptor's source is a man in his sixties with colorectal cancer. Here the CDR3 reads CASTRGTGGGMDYGYTF. CDR3 nucleotide sequence: TGTGCCAGCACCAGGGGGACAGGGGGCGGTATGGACTATGGCTACACCTTC.